The rows below give T cell receptor beta chains drawn from one sample of a study of radiotherapy plus CTLA-4 blockade in lung cancer. Sequencing was performed with immunoSEQ multiplex PCR; in TCRdb, only in-frame clones are kept and a portion is missing. Among approximately 72,000 clones listed, roughly 75% were seen once. The material was peripheral blood, obtained from a patient treated with radiotherapy plus ipilimumab. The origin of the receptors is a human donor with non-small cell lung cancer who had a complete response to radiotherapy plus ipilimumab. Both conserved end residues are part of each CDR3. The D gene is left open where the match is weak. Clone size, where shown, is once, few, many, or a class for clones that have expanded.

>17|TRBV19|.|TRBD1|TRBJ2-6
TGTGCCAGTAGTTGGAGGCTGACAGGGGCCGGGGCCAACGTCCTGACTTTC
CASSWRLTGAGANVLTF
>14|TRBV6-1|.|.|TRBJ1-2
TGTGCCAGCAGTGAAGCGGGGTTGGGATACGGCTACACCTTC
CASSEAGLGYGYTF
>15|TRBV4-1|.|.|TRBJ2-5
TGCGCCAGCAGCCAGCTGGGACTGAGCCAAGAGACCCAGTACTTC
CASSQLGLSQETQYF
>13|TRBV19|.|TRBD1|TRBJ1-2
TGTGCCAGTAGTTTGGGAGGGGGCTTTGGCTACACCTTC
CASSLGGGFGYTF
>13|TRBV7-2|.|TRBD1|TRBJ2-5
TGTGCCAGTGGACAGGGGGCTTGGGAGACCCAGTACTTC
CASGQGAWETQYF
>15|TRBV7-2|.|TRBD2|TRBJ2-3
TGTGCCAGCAGCTTCGTAGCGGGAGGGCCGAATACGCAGTATTTT
CASSFVAGGPNTQYF
>13|TRBV27|.|.|TRBJ1-5
TGTGCCAGCAGTTTAGAGAGAGGACAGCCCCAGCATTTT
CASSLERGQPQHF
>11|TRBV5-6|.|.|TRBJ2-1
TGTGCCAGCAGCCGACGGATGGAGCAGTTCTTC
CASSRRMEQFF
>15|TRBV15|.|.|TRBJ2-1
TGTGCCACCAGCAGTCCCACTCACAGGTACAATGAGCAGTTCTTC
CATSSPTHRYNEQFF
>19|TRBV5-1|.|TRBD2|TRBJ2-5
TGCGCCAGCAGCCGACTAGCGGGAGCCACCGGGGTAGGGCAAGAGACCCAGTACTTC
CASSRLAGATGVGQETQYF
>12|TRBV29-1|.|.|TRBJ2-4
TGCAGCGTTGTTACGCCCGGTATCATTCAGTACTTC
CSVVTPGIIQYF
>15|TRBV6-5|.|TRBD1|TRBJ2-1
TGTGCCAGCAGTCTGGACAGACAGGGGGTCAATGAGCAGTTCTTC
CASSLDRQGVNEQFF
>17|TRBV9|.|TRBD2|TRBJ2-3
TGTGCCAGCAGCGTAGAGACCCGCGGGGGAGGAACAGATACGCAGTATTTT
CASSVETRGGGTDTQYF
>14|TRBV2|.|TRBD2|TRBJ2-5
TGTGCCAGCAGTGGGGTGAGGCGGGAGGTAACCCAGTACTTC
CASSGVRREVTQYF
>15|TRBV6-5|.|TRBD2|TRBJ2-3
TGTGCCAGCAGTTACATGCGCCTAGCGGAAGATACGCAGTATTTT
CASSYMRLAEDTQYF
>14|TRBV5-8|.|.|TRBJ1-2
TGTGCCAGCAGCTCCCCGGACAGAAACTATGGCTACACCTTC
CASSSPDRNYGYTF
>18|TRBV10-3|.|TRBD1|TRBJ1-2
TGTGCCATCAGTGACTCACGGGACAGGGGGCTGGGTAACTATGGCTACACCTTC
CAISDSRDRGLGNYGYTF
>15|TRBV9|.|.|TRBJ1-6
TGTGCCAGCAGCGTAGAGTCCGGGACTAGTCCACCCCTCCACTTT
CASSVESGTSPPLHF
>11|TRBV30|.|.|TRBJ2-1
TGTGCCTGGGGGTGGGCGGGGCGTCAGTTCTTC
CAWGWAGRQFF
>14|TRBV10-3|few|.|TRBJ2-3
TGTGCCATCAGTGATACACAGGGAACAGATACGCAGTATTTT
CAISDTQGTDTQYF
>14|TRBV19|.|.|TRBJ1-1
TGTGCCAGTAGTATAGACGGGGTCTCGGGTGAAGCTTTCTTT
CASSIDGVSGEAFF
>16|TRBV6-5|once|TRBD2|TRBJ2-1
TGTGCCAGCAGTTACCGGGGTGGACTAGCTAGCAATGAGCAGTTCTTC
CASSYRGGLASNEQFF
>15|TRBV11-3|.|TRBD1|TRBJ1-4
TGTGCCAGCAGCCCGGACAGGGCGTCGTGGGAAAAACTGTTTTTT
CASSPDRASWEKLFF
>15|TRBV19|.|TRBD1|TRBJ1-2
TGTGCCACTAAGGACAGGGGATCAGCTAACTATGGCTACACCTTC
CATKDRGSANYGYTF
>15|TRBV19|.|.|TRBJ1-5
TGTGCCAGTAGTATTGGGCAAAATAGCAATCAGCCCCAGCATTTT
CASSIGQNSNQPQHF
>15|TRBV11-3|.|TRBD2|TRBJ2-3
TGTGCCAGCAGCCCGACGGTTGGTAGCGGGACCACGCAGTATTTT
CASSPTVGSGTTQYF
>14|TRBV7-9|.|.|TRBJ2-2
TGTGCCAGCAGCCGCCAGGGCGGTTCCGGGGAGCTGTTTTTT
CASSRQGGSGELFF
>13|TRBV6-1|.|.|TRBJ2-7
TGTGCCAGCAGTGTGGGGGCGAACTACGAGCAGTACTTC
CASSVGANYEQYF
>14|TRBV5-1|.|.|TRBJ1-5
TGCGCCAGCAGCTTGGTCTCTGGCAATCAGCCCCAGCATTTT
CASSLVSGNQPQHF
>13|TRBV11-3|.|.|TRBJ1-2
TGTGCCAGCAGCTTGGGCCCCCGTTGGGGCTACACCTTC
CASSLGPRWGYTF
>15|TRBV25-1|.|.|TRBJ2-1
TGTGCCAGCAGTGATCGGCTAAGCTCCTACAATGAGCAGTTCTTC
CASSDRLSSYNEQFF
>15|TRBV5-6|.|TRBD1|TRBJ2-2
TGTGCCAGCAGCCGAGGGGGCGCGGGCACCGGGGAGCTGTTTTTT
CASSRGGAGTGELFF
>14|TRBV19|.|.|TRBJ1-5
TGTGCCAGCCACCCCCAAGGATTCAATCAGCCCCAGCATTTT
CASHPQGFNQPQHF
>13|TRBV30|.|.|TRBJ1-1
TGTGCCTGGAGTGTACGAACTGGGACTGAAGCTTTCTTT
CAWSVRTGTEAFF
>15|TRBV13|.|TRBD1|TRBJ1-5
TGTGCCAGCAGCTTAGGGACAGGGTTTGAACAGCCCCAGCATTTT
CASSLGTGFEQPQHF
>13|TRBV5-1|.|.|TRBJ2-1
TGCGCCAGCAGCTTGGCCACTGACAATGAGCAGTTCTTC
CASSLATDNEQFF
>14|TRBV5-1|.|.|TRBJ1-1
TGCGCCAGCAGCTTGGTACAGGGGAACACTGAAGCTTTCTTT
CASSLVQGNTEAFF
>15|TRBV7-6|few|.|TRBJ2-1
TGTGCCAGCACCCCTGCTGGGATAGCCTACAATGAGCAGTTCTTC
CASTPAGIAYNEQFF
>13|TRBV29-1|.|.|TRBJ1-1
TGCAGCGTTGAGTTCAGTATGAACACTGAAGCTTTCTTT
CSVEFSMNTEAFF
>16|TRBV10-3|few|TRBD2|TRBJ2-1
TGTGCCATCAGTGAGGGGGCTCTAGCGGGAGTCTATGAGCAGTTCTTC
CAISEGALAGVYEQFF
>17|TRBV27|.|TRBD2|TRBJ2-3
TGTGCCAGCAGTCCCCTCATAGCGGGAGGGCTCACAGATACGCAGTATTTT
CASSPLIAGGLTDTQYF
>14|TRBV6-5|few|.|TRBJ1-2
TGTGCCAGCAGTTACTCGTTGGCAGGGTCTGGCTACACCTTC
CASSYSLAGSGYTF
>14|TRBV6-6|.|TRBD1|TRBJ2-1
TGTGCCAGCAGTTACCGGACAGGGGGTCAAGAGCAGTTCTTC
CASSYRTGGQEQFF
>14|TRBV7-2|.|TRBD1|TRBJ1-2
TGTGCCAGCAGCGGACTTGGACAGGGGGATGGCTACACCTTC
CASSGLGQGDGYTF
>17|TRBV9|.|TRBD2|TRBJ2-3
TGTGCCAGCAGCGCTAGCGGACTAGCGGGGGGTCTAGATACGCAGTATTTT
CASSASGLAGGLDTQYF
>16|TRBV5-1|.|TRBD1|TRBJ1-3
TGCGCCAGCAGCTTGGCCGAGGGGGCGCCTGGAAACACCATATATTTT
CASSLAEGAPGNTIYF
>15|TRBV6-5|.|.|TRBJ1-1
TGTGCCAGCAGTTATGGGCCTGGACAGTTCACTGAAGCTTTCTTT
CASSYGPGQFTEAFF
>16|TRBV2|.|.|TRBJ2-7
TGTGCCAGCAGTGAAACTTTAAGCCTCCTTCCCTACGAGCAGTACTTC
CASSETLSLLPYEQYF
>18|TRBV18|.|.|TRBJ2-5
TGTGCCAGCTCACCACGTCAAACTCCGAGGGCAAACCAAGAGACCCAGTACTTC
CASSPRQTPRANQETQYF
>14|TRBV13|.|.|TRBJ2-5
TGTGCCAGCAGCTTAGGCGGGCGCCAAGAGACCCAGTACTTC
CASSLGGRQETQYF
>15|TRBV9|.|.|TRBJ2-6
TGTGCCAGCACCGGACAGCCCTCTGGGGCCAACGTCCTGACTTTC
CASTGQPSGANVLTF
>12|TRBV6-1|.|TRBD1|TRBJ2-7
TGTGCCGTACGGGACAGCTCCTACGAGCAGTACTTC
CAVRDSSYEQYF
>16|TRBV7-9|.|.|TRBJ2-2
TGTGCCAGCAGCTCCCGACAGGAACTTAACACCGGGGAGCTGTTTTTT
CASSSRQELNTGELFF
>22|TRBV12-5|few|TRBD2|TRBJ2-1
TGTGCTAGTGGTTTGGTACGGGTTCGGGGACTAGCGGAACAAAGCTCCTACAATGAGCAGTTCTTC
CASGLVRVRGLAEQSSYNEQFF
>12|TRBV29-1|once|.|TRBJ1-1
TGCAGCGTTGTGGCAGTCCGGACTGAAGCTTTCTTT
CSVVAVRTEAFF